These 25 T cell receptor beta chains originate from one sample sequenced in a study of regulatory T cells in long-lasting Graves disease. Time point of the sample: newly diagnosed GD, antithyroid drugs for less than 3 months. RNA from PBMCs was the source of the TCR library. Libraries of TCR beta came from iRepertoire HTBI primers plus Arm-PCR of CDR3 regions. TCRdb re-called the multiplex PCR reads with MiXCR, one entry per CDR3 protein. The sample yields approximately 390,000 distinct CDR3 sequences, around 15% seen once. These sequences were also reported in another study, on T cells in Graves' hyperthyroidism and ophthalmopathy.

The specimen comprised peripheral blood mononuclear cells (PBMCs), sampled at new diagnosis, from a patient treated with antithyroid drugs. The receptors were sampled from a woman younger than 35 with Graves disease.

This clonotype was recorded many times. The J gene is TRBJ1-1, the V gene TRBV18; possibly TRBD1 for D (5 bases). V was pared by 2 bases and J by 1 base, with 14 bases between. This CDR3 region has 16 residues. Germline values: CDR1 KGHSH, CDR2 LQKENI. CDR3 amino acids: CASSPLRDRGNTEAFF. CDR3 sequence (DNA): TGTGCCAGCTCACCATTGAGGGACCGCGGGAACACTGAAGCTTTCTTT.

The CDR3 region has the DNA TGTGCCAGCAGCCACGGGCGGAACACTGAAGCTTTCTTT. This gives the protein CASSHGRNTEAFF. The chain recombines TRBV7-2 with TRBJ1-1; D gene unclear. CDR3 length equals 13 residues. From germline, CDR1 is SGHTA and CDR2 FQGNSA. V was trimmed by 5 bases and J by 1 base, leaving 8 bases between them.

This clonotype has more than one count but fewer than ten. The chain links TRBV18 to TRBJ2-7, with TRBD2 identical over 13 bases. The CDR3 sequence is 16 residues long. CDR1 and CDR2 from the germline V gene are KGHSH and LQKENI. V was pared by 1 base and J by 4 bases, with 4 bases of the junction left unmatched. The CDR3 region is CASSPLGTSGTYEQYF. The CDR3 nucleotides read TGTGCCAGCTCACCACTCGGGACTAGCGGGACGTACGAGCAGTACTTC.

The sample holds many counts of this clonotype. V and J are TRBV6-1 and TRBJ2-3; D is perhaps TRBD1 (5 bases). The V end lost 1 base, the J end lost 12 bases, and 11 bases lay between the germline ends. Germline CDR1 MNHNS, CDR2 SASEGT. This CDR3 is 12 amino acids long. The CDR3 here is CASSEVRQGQYF. Written as DNA, the CDR3 is TGTGCCAGCAGTGAAGTTCGGCAGGGTCAGTATTTT.

This clonotype was counted between two and nine times. A much larger clone differs by one base, so this may be a read error. The CDR3, as DNA: TGCGCCAGCAGCTTGGCCCTCCGTGGCGAGACGCAGTATTTT. This codes for CASSLALRGETQYF. This chain links TRBV5-1 with TRBJ2-3; D is ambiguous. The V gene lost 0 bases and the J gene lost 9 bases, with 14 bases spanning the gap. Germline V gene lookup returns CDR1 SGHRS and CDR2 YFSETQ. This CDR3 contains 14 residues.

This clonotype was counted between two and nine times. J is TRBJ1-6 and V is TRBV5-8; D ambiguous. Germline assignment: CDR1 SGHTS and CDR2 YDEGEE. The ends were cut back, 2 bases at V and 5 bases at J, with 14 bases in the middle. The CDR3 is 16 residues long. This CDR3 is CASSFWIGRDNSPLHF. CDR3 sequence (DNA): TGTGCCAGCAGCTTTTGGATCGGCAGAGATAATTCACCCCTCCACTTT. The whole variable domain, filled in from reference TRBV5-8 and TRBJ1-6, reads EAGVTQSPTHLIKTRGQQATLRCSPISGHTSVYWYQQALGLGLQFLLWYDEGEERNRGNFPPRFSGRQFPNYSSELNVNALELEDSALYLCASSFWIGRDNSPLHFGNGTRLTVT.

The chain recombines TRBV10-3 with TRBJ2-3, with unresolved D. Near its end, the DNA agrees better with TRBJ2-5, so the J call may be wrong. CDR3 length equals 16 residues. Per the germline V gene, CDR1 is ENHRY and CDR2 is SYGVKD. CDR3: CAISESPSDLPETQYF. Here the CDR3 DNA reads TGTGCCATCAGTGAGTCCCCCAGCGACCTCCCGGAGACCCAGTACTTC.

Concerning this clonotype: The CDR3 does not close with the conserved phenylalanine or tryptophan, likely indicating a read error. The gene calls are TRBV30 and TRBJ1-5; D is perhaps TRBD1 (5 bases). The CDR3 sequence is 12 residues long. Germline V gene data show CDR1 as GTSNPN and CDR2 as SVGIG (reference sequence). Deletions cut 5 bases from V and 0 bases from J, with 5 bases between. CDR3 in DNA: TGTGCCTGGGACAGTAGCAATCAGCCCCAGCATTCT. The encoded protein is CAWDSSNQPQHS.

The chain couples TRBV2 to TRBJ2-1; 7 bases map to TRBD1. With 5 bases clipped from V and 2 bases from J, the junction kept 3 bases outside the gene matches. CDR3 length: 14 amino acids. Looked up from germline, CDR1 is SNHLY and CDR2 is FYNNEI. DNA of the CDR3: TGTGCCAGCAGTTGGGACAGCCCCTACAATGAGCAGTTCTTC. Protein product: CASSWDSPYNEQFF.

This clonotype has a count of ten or more. The rearrangement joins TRBV6-5 to TRBJ2-1; tentative D call: TRBD1 (6 bases). Germline-derived CDR1 and CDR2 are MNHEY and SVGAGI. The CDR3 covers 14 residues. V lost 1 base and J 4 bases, leaving 8 bases between the germline ends. For the CDR3, the DNA is TGTGCCAGCAGTTACTTGGGGGCGTACAATGAGCAGTTCTTC. Amino acid sequence: CASSYLGAYNEQFF.

This clonotype has at least ten counts. The CDR3 coding sequence is TGTGCCAGCTCACCCGGATCAGATACGCAGTATTTT. This encodes CASSPGSDTQYF. V usage is TRBV18 and J usage is TRBJ2-3; D unclear. Germline V gene data show CDR1 as KGHSH and CDR2 as LQKENI. Trimming cost V 3 bases and J 4 bases, with 5 bases left between them. This CDR3 is built from 12 residues.

This clonotype was found many times. The rearrangement uses TRBV11-2 and TRBJ2-7; D uncertain. Trimming cost V 5 bases and J 2 bases, with 13 bases left between them. The germline CDR1 and CDR2 sequences are SGHAT and FQNNGV. The CDR3 is 14 residues long. CDR3 nucleotides: TGTGCCAGCAGCGTGGGTCCTGGGCCCTACGAGCAGTACTTC. The encoded protein is CASSVGPGPYEQYF.

The chain recombines TRBV20-1 with TRBJ1-1; D is unclear. Deletions cut 2 bases from V and 2 bases from J, with 15 bases between. This CDR3 has 15 residues. Germline CDR1 and CDR2: DFQATT and SNEGSKA (reference sequence). CDR3 DNA: TGCAGTGCTAGATCCAACCACCTGGTCAACACTGAAGCTTTCTTT. Translated: CSARSNHLVNTEAFF.

V usage is TRBV5-1 and J usage is TRBJ2-3; weak D call: TRBD2 (6 bases). The germline V gene encodes CDR1 SGHRS and CDR2 YFSETQ. V lost 1 base and J 2 bases, leaving 17 bases between the germline ends. The CDR3 runs to 17 residues. CDR3 sequence (DNA): TGCGCCAGCAGCTTGAAGGTCGGGGGAGTTGTCACAGATACGCAGTATTTT. This codes for CASSLKVGGVVTDTQYF.

The sample holds many counts of this clonotype. The gene calls are TRBV30 and TRBJ2-2; a weak D match, TRBD2 (6 bases). This CDR3 contains 15 residues. V was shortened by 3 bases and J by 2 bases, with 13 bases between the two germline ends. Germline CDR1 GTSNPN, CDR2 SVGIG (reference sequence). CDR3 amino acids: CAWRPTRRNTGELFF. DNA for the CDR3: TGTGCCTGGAGGCCGACTAGAAGAAACACCGGGGAGCTGTTTTTT.

This clonotype was found a few times. The CDR3 nucleotides read TGTGCCAGCAGCCAAGATTTTTTGTTCGGGCAGGGGAACACCGGGGAGCTGTTTTTT. Amino acids: CASSQDFLFGQGNTGELFF. The chain joins TRBV4-2 to TRBJ2-2; D is possibly TRBD1 (5 bases). V lost 0 bases to trimming and J lost 1 base, with 18 bases between them. The CDR3 spans 19 residues. Germline V gives CDR1 LGHNA, CDR2 YNFKEQ.

This clonotype has ten or more counts. This sequence joins TRBV20-1 and TRBJ2-1; 9 positions agree with TRBD2. J gave up 2 bases and V 6 bases, and 8 bases lay outside the gene matches. There are 15 residues in the CDR3. Germline values: CDR1 DFQATT, CDR2 SNEGSKA (reference sequence). The CDR3 protein is CSALIAGAPYNEQFF. The CDR3 DNA follows: TGCAGTGCCCTAATAGCGGGGGCCCCCTACAATGAGCAGTTCTTC.

The chain couples TRBV3-1 to TRBJ1-5; D not resolved. The CDR3 contains 15 residues. Between the trimmed V and J ends, which lost 0 bases and 0 bases, there was a span of 6 bases. CDR1 is LGHDT and CDR2 is YNNKEL in the germline V gene (reference sequence). For the CDR3, the DNA is TGTGCCAGCAGCCAAGAGCCGGGTAGCAATCAGCCCCAGCATTTT. Translating it yields CASSQEPGSNQPQHF.

This clonotype appeared many times. This chain links TRBV13 with TRBJ2-3; 14 bases fit TRBD2. The CDR3 is 18 amino acids. From germline, CDR1 is PRHDT and CDR2 FYEKMQ (reference sequence). Trimming cost V 4 bases and J 0 bases; bases outside gene matches: 6. The CDR3 nucleotides are TGTGCCAGCAGCTCGGGACTAGCGGGGGACTCTAGCACAGATACGCAGTATTTT. This codes for CASSSGLAGDSSTDTQYF.

The sample holds many counts of this clonotype. The J gene is TRBJ2-5, the V gene TRBV6-1; a possible D gene is TRBD2 (7 bases). Germline V gene sequence: CDR1 MNHNS, CDR2 SASEGT. The CDR3 totals 15 residues. V gave up 6 bases and J gave up 4 bases, with 18 bases separating them. For the CDR3, the DNA is TGTGCCAGCAGCGCGTTGGGGGGGCTTCCAGAGACCCAGTACTTC. Encoded protein: CASSALGGLPETQYF.

This clonotype was recorded at least ten times. The CDR3 coding sequence is TGTGCCAGCAGTCCCCGGACCGCCCGCTACGCCAAAAACATTCAGTACTTC. It yields the protein CASSPRTARYAKNIQYF. V usage is TRBV28 and J usage is TRBJ2-4; D uncertain. From germline, CDR1 is MDHEN and CDR2 SYDVKM. The CDR3 length is 17 residues. V lost 5 bases and J lost 1, with 18 bases in between.

The chain joins TRBV27 to TRBJ2-7; either TRBD1 or TRBD2 may fit D (6 bases each). CDR3 length equals 14 residues. Germline loops: CDR1 MNHEY, CDR2 SMNVEV (reference sequence). Deletions cut 3 bases from V and 6 bases from J, with 15 bases between. In DNA, the CDR3 is TGTGCCAGCAGTTTCGGGGGCAGGGGTGTCGAGCAGTACTTC. Protein: CASSFGGRGVEQYF.

This clonotype was observed many times. The chain combines TRBV2 with TRBJ2-3; D remains unclear. V was clipped by 6 bases and J by 0 bases, with 7 bases between them. Germline values: CDR1 SNHLY, CDR2 FYNNEI. The CDR3 length is 13 residues. The CDR3 nucleotides read TGTGCCAGCAGCCTCATGAGCACAGATACGCAGTATTTT. Translating it yields CASSLMSTDTQYF.

This clonotype was observed a few times. Being one base from a much bigger clone, this may be a read error. The J gene is TRBJ2-1, the V gene TRBV12-3 or TRBV12-4; 7 nucleotides line up with TRBD2. This CDR3 is built from 15 residues. The CDR3, as DNA: TGTGCCAGCAGTCCGCTAGCGGAACCTTACAATGAGCAGTCCTTC. Protein: CASSPLAEPYNEQSF.

In this sample, this clonotype turned up many times. The rearrangement joins TRBV28 to TRBJ2-7; D is perhaps TRBD2 (7 bases). The CDR3 consists of 15 residues. Germline CDR1 is MDHEN and CDR2 is SYDVKM. Between the trimmed V and J ends, which lost 4 bases and 7 bases, there was a span of 20 bases. CDR3 sequence (DNA): TGTGCCAGCAGTTCCCTAGGGGGGGTTATGCGGGAGCAGTACTTC. This sequence encodes CASSSLGGVMREQYF.